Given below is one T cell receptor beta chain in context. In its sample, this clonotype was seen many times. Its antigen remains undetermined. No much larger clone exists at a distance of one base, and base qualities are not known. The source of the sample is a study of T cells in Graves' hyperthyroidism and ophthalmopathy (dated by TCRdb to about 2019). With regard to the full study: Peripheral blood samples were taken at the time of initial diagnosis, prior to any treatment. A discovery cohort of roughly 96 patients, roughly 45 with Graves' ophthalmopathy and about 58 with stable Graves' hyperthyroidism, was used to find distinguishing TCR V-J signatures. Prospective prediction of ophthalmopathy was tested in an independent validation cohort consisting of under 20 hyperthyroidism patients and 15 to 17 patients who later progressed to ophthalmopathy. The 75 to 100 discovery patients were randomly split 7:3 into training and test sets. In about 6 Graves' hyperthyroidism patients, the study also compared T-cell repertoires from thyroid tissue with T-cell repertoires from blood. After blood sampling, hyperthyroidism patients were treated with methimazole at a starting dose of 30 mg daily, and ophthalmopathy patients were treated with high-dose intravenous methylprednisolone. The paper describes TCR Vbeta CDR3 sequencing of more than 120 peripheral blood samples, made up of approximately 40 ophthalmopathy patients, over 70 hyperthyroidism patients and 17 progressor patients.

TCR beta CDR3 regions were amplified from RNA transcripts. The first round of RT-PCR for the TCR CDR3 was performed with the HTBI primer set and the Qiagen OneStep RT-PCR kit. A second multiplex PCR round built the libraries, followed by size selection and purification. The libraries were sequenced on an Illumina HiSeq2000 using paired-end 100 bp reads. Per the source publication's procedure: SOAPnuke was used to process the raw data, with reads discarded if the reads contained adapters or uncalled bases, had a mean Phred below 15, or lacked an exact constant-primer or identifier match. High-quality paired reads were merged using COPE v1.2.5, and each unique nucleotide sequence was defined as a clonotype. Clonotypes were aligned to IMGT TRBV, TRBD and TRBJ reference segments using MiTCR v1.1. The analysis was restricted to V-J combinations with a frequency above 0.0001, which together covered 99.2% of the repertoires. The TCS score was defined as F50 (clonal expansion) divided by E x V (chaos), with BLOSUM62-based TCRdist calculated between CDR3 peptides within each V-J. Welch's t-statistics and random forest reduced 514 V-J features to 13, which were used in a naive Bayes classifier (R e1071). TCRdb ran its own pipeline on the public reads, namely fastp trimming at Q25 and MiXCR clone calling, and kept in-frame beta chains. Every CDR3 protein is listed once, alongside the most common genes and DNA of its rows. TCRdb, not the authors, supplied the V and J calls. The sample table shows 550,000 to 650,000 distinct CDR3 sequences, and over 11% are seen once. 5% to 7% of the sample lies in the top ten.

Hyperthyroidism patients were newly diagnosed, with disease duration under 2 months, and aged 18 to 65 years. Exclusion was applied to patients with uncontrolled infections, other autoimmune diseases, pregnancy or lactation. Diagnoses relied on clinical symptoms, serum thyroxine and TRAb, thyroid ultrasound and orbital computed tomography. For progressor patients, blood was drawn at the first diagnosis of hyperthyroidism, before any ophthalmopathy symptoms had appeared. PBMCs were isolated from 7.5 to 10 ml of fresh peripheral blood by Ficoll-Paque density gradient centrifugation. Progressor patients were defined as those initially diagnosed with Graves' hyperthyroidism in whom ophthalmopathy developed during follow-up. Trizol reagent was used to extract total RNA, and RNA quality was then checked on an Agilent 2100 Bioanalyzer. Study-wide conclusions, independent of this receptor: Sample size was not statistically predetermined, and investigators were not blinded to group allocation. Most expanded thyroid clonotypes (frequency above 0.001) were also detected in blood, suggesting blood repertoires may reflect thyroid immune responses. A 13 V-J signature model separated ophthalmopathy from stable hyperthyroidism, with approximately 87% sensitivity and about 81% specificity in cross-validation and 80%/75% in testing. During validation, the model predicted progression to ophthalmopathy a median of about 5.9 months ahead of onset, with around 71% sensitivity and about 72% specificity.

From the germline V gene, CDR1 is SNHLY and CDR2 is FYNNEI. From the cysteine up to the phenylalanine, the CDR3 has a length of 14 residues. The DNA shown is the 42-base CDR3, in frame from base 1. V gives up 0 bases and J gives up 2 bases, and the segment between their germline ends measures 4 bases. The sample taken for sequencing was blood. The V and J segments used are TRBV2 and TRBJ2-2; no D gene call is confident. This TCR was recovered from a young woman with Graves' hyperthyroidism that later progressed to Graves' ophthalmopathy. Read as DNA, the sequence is TGTGCCAGCAGTGAAGCGCACAACACCGGGGAGCTGTTTTTT. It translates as CASSEAHNTGELFF.